This T cell receptor (beta chain) was observed in a study of OX40 agonist ivuxolimab in advanced cancers. The V gene's germline CDR1 is ENHRY and CDR2 SYGVKD. V gave up 0 bases and J gave up 1 base, with 15 bases separating them. The CDR3 has 17 residues. The table came from immunoSEQ multiplex PCR; TCRdb's copy has only in-frame clones and leaves some out. The table lists about 48,000 clones, about 81% of them singletons. The clonotype originates from an adult with an advanced solid tumor such as melanoma, head and neck, liver or kidney cancer. This chain links TRBV10-3 with TRBJ1-1, with a tentative D call TRBD1 (5 bases). The sample was CD4+ or CD8+ T cells sorted from blood, taken in a trial of the OX40 agonist ivuxolimab. CDR3 sequence reads: CAISESRTPLGNTEAFF. The DNA of the CDR3 is TGTGCCATCAGTGAGTCACGGACACCCCTAGGGAACACTGAAGCTTTCTTT.